The TCR beta chain described here comes from a study of cytomegalovirus exposure and HLA in healthy donors. The study's findings and limits: An ancestry cluster, one associated with Asian ancestry, reportedly showed fewer N-insertions than the roughly 610-donor mean in a later analysis.

The CDR3 spans 13 residues. Germline V gene sequence: CDR1 SEHNR, CDR2 FQNEAQ (reference sequence). Worth noting for this clone: Its antigen is unknown. Compared with germline, one end of the junction differs, possibly owing to a read error.

With 60 Vbeta and 13 Jbeta primers, the PCR was carried out. Here immunoSEQ multiplex PCR was the method, and the copy in TCRdb shows in-frame clones only, minus some. The sample lists about 130,000 clones; approximately 80% were seen once. The material sequenced was PBMCs. The chain carries TRBV7-9 and TRBJ2-3; TRBD1 aligns across 7 bases. The receptor was isolated from a woman aged 18-30 years in good health and CMV-seropositive. CDR3 sequence (DNA): TGTTCCAGCAGCCCCCAGGGGGCAGATACGCAGTATTTT. This translates into CSSSPQGADTQYF.